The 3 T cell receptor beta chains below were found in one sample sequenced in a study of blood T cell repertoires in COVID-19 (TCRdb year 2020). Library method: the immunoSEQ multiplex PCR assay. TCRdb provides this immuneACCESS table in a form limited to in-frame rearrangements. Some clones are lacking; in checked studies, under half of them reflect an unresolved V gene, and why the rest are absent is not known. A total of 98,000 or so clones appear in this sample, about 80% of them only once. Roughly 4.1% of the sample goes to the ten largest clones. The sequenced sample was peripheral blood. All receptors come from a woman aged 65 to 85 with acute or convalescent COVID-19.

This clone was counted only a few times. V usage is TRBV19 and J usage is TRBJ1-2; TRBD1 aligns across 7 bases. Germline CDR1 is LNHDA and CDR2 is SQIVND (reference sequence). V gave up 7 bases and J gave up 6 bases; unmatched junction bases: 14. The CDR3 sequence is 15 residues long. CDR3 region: CASKIYSGTANGYTF. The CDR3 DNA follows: TGTGCCAGTAAAATCTATTCGGGGACAGCCAATGGCTACACCTTC.

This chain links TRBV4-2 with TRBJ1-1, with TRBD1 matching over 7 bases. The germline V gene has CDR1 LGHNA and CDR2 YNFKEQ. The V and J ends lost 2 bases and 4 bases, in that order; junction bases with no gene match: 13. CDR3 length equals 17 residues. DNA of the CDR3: TGTGCCAGCAGCCAACCCTCCGACAGGGTTTTGACCACTGAAGCTTTCTTT. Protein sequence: CASSQPSDRVLTTEAFF.

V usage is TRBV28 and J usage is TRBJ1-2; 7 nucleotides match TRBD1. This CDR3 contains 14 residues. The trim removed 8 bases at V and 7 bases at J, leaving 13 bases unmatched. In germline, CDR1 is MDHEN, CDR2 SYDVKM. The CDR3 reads CASGGLGQPLGYTF. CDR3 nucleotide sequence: TGTGCCAGCGGAGGGTTGGGACAGCCACTTGGCTACACCTTC.